This T cell receptor beta chain was recovered during a study of CD8 T cells in ankylosing spondylitis. This clonotype was observed a few times. Antigen unknown. Generation of TCR beta libraries employed quantitative 5'-RACE incorporating molecular barcodes. TCRdb ran MiXCR on the 5' RACE reads and lists one entry per CDR3 protein. The table has 100,000 or so distinct CDR3 sequences, just under 9% seen once. Overall study results and limits: A TCR beta motif made of eight highly homologous variants seemed typical of ankylosing spondylitis blood.

The junction had 8 bases not matched to a gene; V was cut back by 5 bases and J by 5 bases. CDR1 is MNHEY, CDR2 SMNVEV, per germline (reference sequence). The CDR3 covers 15 residues. Sample: blood, either unsorted or a sorted T cell fraction (not recorded which). This sequence was found in a male donor with ankylosing spondylitis. J is TRBJ2-3 and V is TRBV27; TRBD1 matches 9 bases. The CDR3 protein is CASSQGDRVRDTQYF. The CDR3, as DNA: TGTGCCAGCAGTCAGGGGGACAGGGTGAGAGATACGCAGTATTTT.